This TCR beta chain was sequenced in a study of tissue T cells after allogeneic stem cell transplantation. Study outcomes and limitations: Motif-based clustering found tissue-specific repertoire signatures shared across patients, though few clones were shared. Anatomically similar tissues had similar TCR repertoires within each patient.

The CDR3 has 13 residues. Trimming took off 0 bases at V and 4 bases at J, with 8 bases between the two ends. Germline CDR1 reads SGHSN; CDR2 reads HYEKVE. TCRbeta CDR3 was sequenced at survey depth with template counts. Generated by immunoSEQ multiplex PCR, the TCRdb table keeps only in-frame clones and is missing some. This table holds 45,000 to 50,000 clones, 73% found once. Comments on this clone: What it binds is not known. Gene names and germline refer to mouse. The CDR3 is cut off 1 residue early in the read; its end comes from the germline J gene.

The V and J genes are TRBV12-1 and TRBJ1-1; no firm D call. What was sequenced was sorted cells pooled from one or two spleens. This clonotype originated in a pool of C57BL/6 mice in good health. The CDR3 protein is CASSLVEITEVFF. The covered CDR3 bases are TGTGCCAGCTCTCTCGTGGAGATCACAGAAGTCTTC.